This is a list of T cell receptor beta chains from one sample in a study of T cells after posttransplantation cyclophosphamide. Clones were sequenced by immunoSEQ multiplex PCR, and TCRdb holds only the in-frame ones, with some missing. The sample carries 9,900 or so clones, about 98% recorded once. Sequencing used naive CD4+ T cells sorted from PBMCs. The receptors shown here come from a woman aged 55-70 years in good health, CMV-negative, and a related stem cell transplant donor. Both conserved end residues are part of each CDR3. A D gene is named only where the DNA matches it firmly. Size is stated for part of the rows, as once, few or many counts, or as a class when the clone is expanded.

j_call: TRBJ2-7; d_call: TRBD1; v_call: TRBV6-5; clone_size: -; cdr3_nt: TGTGCCAGCAGTTACTTAGGCGGGACAGGGGGTCGCGAGCAGTACTTC; cdr3_aa: CASSYLGGTGGREQYF
j_call: TRBJ2-5; d_call: TRBD1; v_call: TRBV5-5; clone_size: -; cdr3_nt: TGTGCCAGCAGCTCGGACAGGGGACGGCAAGAGACCCAGTACTTC; cdr3_aa: CASSSDRGRQETQYF
j_call: TRBJ2-4; d_call: -; v_call: TRBV7-9; clone_size: -; cdr3_nt: TGTGCCAGCAGCTTAGCTCTTGGACTCACCCAAAACATTCAGTACTTC; cdr3_aa: CASSLALGLTQNIQYF
j_call: TRBJ1-6; d_call: -; v_call: TRBV10-3; clone_size: -; cdr3_nt: TGTGCCATCAGGCGGGACCCTTATAATTCCCCCCTCCACTTT; cdr3_aa: CAIRRDPYNSPLHF
j_call: TRBJ2-5; d_call: TRBD1; v_call: TRBV6-1; clone_size: -; cdr3_nt: TGTGCCAGCAGTGTAAGGACAGGGGGCGGAGAGACCCAGTACTTC; cdr3_aa: CASSVRTGGGETQYF
j_call: TRBJ1-6; d_call: -; v_call: TRBV5-1; clone_size: once; cdr3_nt: TGCGCCAGCAGCTTGATTCAGGGTTCGGGTGGTTCACCCCTCCACTTT; cdr3_aa: CASSLIQGSGGSPLHF
j_call: TRBJ2-3; d_call: TRBD2; v_call: TRBV5-4; clone_size: -; cdr3_nt: TGTGCCAGCAGCTTGGGGACTAGCGGGGGGATCCTCTTGAATACGCAGTATTTT; cdr3_aa: CASSLGTSGGILLNTQYF
j_call: TRBJ2-5; d_call: TRBD2; v_call: TRBV5-1; clone_size: once; cdr3_nt: TGCCGAAAAAAAAGACCCGGGGAGGGAGGGTACCAAGAGACCCAGTACTTC; cdr3_aa: CRKKRPGEGGYQETQYF
j_call: TRBJ2-3; d_call: TRBD1; v_call: TRBV4-1; clone_size: once; cdr3_nt: TGCGCCAGCAGCCAAGAGGGACGGGACAGACCCACAGATACGCAGTATTTT; cdr3_aa: CASSQEGRDRPTDTQYF
j_call: TRBJ2-4; d_call: TRBD1; v_call: TRBV15; clone_size: -; cdr3_nt: TGTGCCACCAGCAGAGCCGCGGACAGGGCAACTATAGCCAAAAACATTCAGTACTTC; cdr3_aa: CATSRAADRATIAKNIQYF
j_call: TRBJ2-2; d_call: TRBD1; v_call: TRBV11-3; clone_size: -; cdr3_nt: TGTGCCAGCAGCTTAGGACCCGGGACAGGGCCCGGGGAGCTGTTTTTT; cdr3_aa: CASSLGPGTGPGELFF
j_call: TRBJ2-3; d_call: TRBD1; v_call: TRBV5-1; clone_size: -; cdr3_nt: TGCGCCAGCAGACCGACAGGGGCAGCAACAGATACGCAGTATTTT; cdr3_aa: CASRPTGAATDTQYF
j_call: TRBJ2-3; d_call: TRBD2; v_call: TRBV7-9; clone_size: -; cdr3_nt: TGTGCCAGCAGCTTGGGGACTAGCGGGGGGCAAGATACGCAGTATTTT; cdr3_aa: CASSLGTSGGQDTQYF
j_call: TRBJ2-3; d_call: TRBD2; v_call: TRBV5-1; clone_size: -; cdr3_nt: TGCGCCAGCAGCAGGACTAGTAGGACAGATACGCAGTATTTT; cdr3_aa: CASSRTSRTDTQYF
j_call: TRBJ2-7; d_call: TRBD2; v_call: TRBV27; clone_size: -; cdr3_nt: TGTGCCAGCAGTTTCTCGGGGGCTAGCGGGAGATTTGAGCAGTACTTC; cdr3_aa: CASSFSGASGRFEQYF
j_call: TRBJ2-1; d_call: -; v_call: TRBV7-3; clone_size: -; cdr3_nt: TGTGCCAGCAGCTTCGGGGGTAACTCCTACAATGAGCAGTTCTTC; cdr3_aa: CASSFGGNSYNEQFF
j_call: TRBJ1-5; d_call: TRBD1; v_call: TRBV18; clone_size: -; cdr3_nt: TGTGCCAGCTCACCACGACAGGGGGGCCAGCCCCAGCATTTT; cdr3_aa: CASSPRQGGQPQHF